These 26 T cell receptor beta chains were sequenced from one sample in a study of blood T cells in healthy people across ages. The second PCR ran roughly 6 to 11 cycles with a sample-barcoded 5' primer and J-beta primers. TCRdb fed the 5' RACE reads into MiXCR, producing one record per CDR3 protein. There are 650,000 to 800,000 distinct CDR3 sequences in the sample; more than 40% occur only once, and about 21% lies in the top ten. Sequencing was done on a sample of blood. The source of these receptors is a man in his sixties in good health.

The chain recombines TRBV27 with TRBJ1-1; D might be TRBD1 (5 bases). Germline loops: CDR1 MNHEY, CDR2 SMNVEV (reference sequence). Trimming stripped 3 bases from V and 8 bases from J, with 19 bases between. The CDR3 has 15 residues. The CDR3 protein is CASSFQGIAADEAFF. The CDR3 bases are TGTGCCAGCAGTTTCCAGGGAATTGCCGCCGACGAAGCTTTCTTT.

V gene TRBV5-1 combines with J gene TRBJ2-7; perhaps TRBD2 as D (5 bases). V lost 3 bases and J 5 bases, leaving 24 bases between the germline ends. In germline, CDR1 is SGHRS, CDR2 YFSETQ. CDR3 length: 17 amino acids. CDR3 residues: CASSWVAGYGAVDEQYF. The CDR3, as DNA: TGCGCCAGCAGCTGGGTCGCGGGCTATGGCGCGGTCGACGAGCAGTACTTC.

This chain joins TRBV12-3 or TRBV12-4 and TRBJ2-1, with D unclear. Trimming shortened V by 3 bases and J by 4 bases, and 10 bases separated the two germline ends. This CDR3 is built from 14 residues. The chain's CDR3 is CASSFFSSYNEQFF. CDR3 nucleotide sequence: TGTGCCAGCAGTTTTTTTTCCTCGTACAATGAGCAGTTCTTC.

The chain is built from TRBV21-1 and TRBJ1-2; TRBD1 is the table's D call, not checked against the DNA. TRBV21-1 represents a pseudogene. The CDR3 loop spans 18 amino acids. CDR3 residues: CASSGRETHRDRPYGYTF. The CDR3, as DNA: TGTGCCAGCAGCGGAAGGGAAACCCACCGGGACAGGCCTTATGGCTACACCTTC.

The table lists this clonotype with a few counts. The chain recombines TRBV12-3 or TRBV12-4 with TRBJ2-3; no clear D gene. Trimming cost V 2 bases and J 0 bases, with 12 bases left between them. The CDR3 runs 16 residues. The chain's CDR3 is CASSLRVRPSTDTQYF. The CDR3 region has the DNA TGTGCCAGCAGTTTAAGGGTCCGTCCTAGCACAGATACGCAGTATTTT.

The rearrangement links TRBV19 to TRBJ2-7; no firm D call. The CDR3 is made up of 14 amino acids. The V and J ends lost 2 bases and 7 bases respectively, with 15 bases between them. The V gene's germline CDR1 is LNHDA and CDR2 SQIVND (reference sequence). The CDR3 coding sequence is TGTGCCAGTAGTATACAAGCCTATCCTAATGAGCAGTACTTC. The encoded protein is CASSIQAYPNEQYF.

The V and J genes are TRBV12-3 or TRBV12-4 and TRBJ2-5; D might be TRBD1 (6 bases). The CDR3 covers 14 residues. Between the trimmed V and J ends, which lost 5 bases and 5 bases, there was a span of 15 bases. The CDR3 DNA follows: TGTGCCAGCAGTCCATACCAGGGGAAGGAGACCCAGTACTTC. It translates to CASSPYQGKETQYF.

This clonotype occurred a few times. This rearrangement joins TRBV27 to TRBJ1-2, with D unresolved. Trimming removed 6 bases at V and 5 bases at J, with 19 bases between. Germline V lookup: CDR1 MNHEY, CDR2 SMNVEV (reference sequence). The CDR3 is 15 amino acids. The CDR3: CASSLLSGHPYGYTF. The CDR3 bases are TGTGCCAGCAGCTTGCTCTCTGGGCATCCTTATGGCTACACCTTC.

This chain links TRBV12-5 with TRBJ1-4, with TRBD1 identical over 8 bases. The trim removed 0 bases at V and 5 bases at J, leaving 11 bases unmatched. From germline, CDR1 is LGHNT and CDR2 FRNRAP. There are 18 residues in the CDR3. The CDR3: CASGLVTTGTGLNEKLFF. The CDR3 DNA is TGTGCTAGTGGTTTGGTAACCACCGGGACAGGTTTAAATGAAAAACTGTTTTTT.

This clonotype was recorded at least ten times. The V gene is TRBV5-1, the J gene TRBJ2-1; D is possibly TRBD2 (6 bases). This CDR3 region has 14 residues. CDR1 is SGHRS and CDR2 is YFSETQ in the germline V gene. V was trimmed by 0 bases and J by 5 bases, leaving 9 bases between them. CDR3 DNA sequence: TGCGCCAGCAGCTTGGGAGCGGGCGACAATGAGCAGTTCTTC. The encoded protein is CASSLGAGDNEQFF.

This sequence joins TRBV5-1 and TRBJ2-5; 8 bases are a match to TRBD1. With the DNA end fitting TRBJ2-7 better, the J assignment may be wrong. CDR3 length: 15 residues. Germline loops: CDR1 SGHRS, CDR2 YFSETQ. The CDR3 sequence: CASSLTGATIYEQYF. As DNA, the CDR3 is TGCGCCAGCAGCCTGACAGGGGCTACTATATACGAGCAGTACTTC.

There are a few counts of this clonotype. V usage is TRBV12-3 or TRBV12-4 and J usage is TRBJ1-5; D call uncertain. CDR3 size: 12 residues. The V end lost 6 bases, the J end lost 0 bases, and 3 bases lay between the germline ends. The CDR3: CASSNSNQPQHF. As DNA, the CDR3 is TGTGCCAGCAGCAATAGCAATCAGCCCCAGCATTTT.

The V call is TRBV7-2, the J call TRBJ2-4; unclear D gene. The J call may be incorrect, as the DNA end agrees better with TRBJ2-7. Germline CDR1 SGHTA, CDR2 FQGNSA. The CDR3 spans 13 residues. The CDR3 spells CASSPILPYEQYF. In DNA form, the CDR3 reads TGTGCCAGCAGCCCGATCCTACCCTACGAGCAGTACTTC.

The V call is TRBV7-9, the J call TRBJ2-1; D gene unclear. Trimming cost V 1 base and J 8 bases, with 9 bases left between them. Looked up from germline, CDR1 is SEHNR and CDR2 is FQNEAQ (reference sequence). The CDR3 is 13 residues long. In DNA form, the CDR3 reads TGTGCCAGCAGCTTAGGAAGCGCCGATGAGCAGTTCTTC. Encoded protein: CASSLGSADEQFF.

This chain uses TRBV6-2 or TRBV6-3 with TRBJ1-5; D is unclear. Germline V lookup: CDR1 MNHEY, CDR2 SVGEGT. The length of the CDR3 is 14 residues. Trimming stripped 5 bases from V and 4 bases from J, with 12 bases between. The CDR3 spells CASSNYLENQPQHF. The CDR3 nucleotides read TGTGCCAGCAGTAACTATCTCGAGAATCAGCCCCAGCATTTT.

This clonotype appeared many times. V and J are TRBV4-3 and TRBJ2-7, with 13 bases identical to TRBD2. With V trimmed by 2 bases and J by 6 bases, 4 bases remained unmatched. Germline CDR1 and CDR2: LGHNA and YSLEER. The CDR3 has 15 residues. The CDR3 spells CASSQILAGGLEQYF. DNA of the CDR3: TGCGCCAGCAGCCAAATACTAGCGGGGGGGCTCGAGCAGTACTTC.

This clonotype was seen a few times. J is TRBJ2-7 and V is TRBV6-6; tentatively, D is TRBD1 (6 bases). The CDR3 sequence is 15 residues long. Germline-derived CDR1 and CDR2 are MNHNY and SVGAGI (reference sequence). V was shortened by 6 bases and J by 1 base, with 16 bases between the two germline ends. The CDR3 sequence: CASSPPGHASYEQYF. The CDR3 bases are TGTGCCAGCAGCCCCCCGGGACACGCGTCCTACGAGCAGTACTTC.

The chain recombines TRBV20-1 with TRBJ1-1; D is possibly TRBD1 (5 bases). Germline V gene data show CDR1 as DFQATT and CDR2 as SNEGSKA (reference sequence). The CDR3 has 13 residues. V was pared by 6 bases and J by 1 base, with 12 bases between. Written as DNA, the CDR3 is TGCAGTGCGTGGGGCGACGGGAACACTGAAGCTTTCTTT. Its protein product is CSAWGDGNTEAFF.

CDR3 amino acids: CSASREPGANVLTF. CDR3 bases: TGCAGTGCTTCCAGGGAACCTGGGGCCAACGTCCTGACTTTC. The V and J genes are TRBV20-1 and TRBJ2-6, with D perhaps TRBD1 (5 bases). V lost 5 bases and J lost 2, with 10 bases in between. CDR1 is DFQATT and CDR2 is SNEGSKA in the germline V gene (reference sequence). The CDR3 loop spans 14 amino acids.

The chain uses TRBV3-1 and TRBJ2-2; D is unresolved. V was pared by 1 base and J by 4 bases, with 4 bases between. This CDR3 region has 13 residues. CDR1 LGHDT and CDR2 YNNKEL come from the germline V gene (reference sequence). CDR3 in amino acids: CASSQVLTGELFF. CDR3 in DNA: TGTGCCAGCAGCCAAGTCCTCACCGGGGAGCTGTTTTTT.

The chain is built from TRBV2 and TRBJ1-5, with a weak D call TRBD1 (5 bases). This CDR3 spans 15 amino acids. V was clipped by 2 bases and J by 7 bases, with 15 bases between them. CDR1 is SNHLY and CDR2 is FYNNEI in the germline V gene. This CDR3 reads CASSEQAGPRQPQHF. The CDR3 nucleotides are TGTGCCAGCAGTGAACAGGCAGGGCCAAGACAGCCCCAGCATTTT. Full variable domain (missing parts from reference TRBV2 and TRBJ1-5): EPEVTQTPSHQVTQMGQEVILRCVPISNHLYFYWYRQILGQKVEFLVSFYNNEISEKSEIFDDQFSVERPDGSNFTLKIRSTKLEDSAMYFCASSEQAGPRQPQHFGDGTRLSIL.

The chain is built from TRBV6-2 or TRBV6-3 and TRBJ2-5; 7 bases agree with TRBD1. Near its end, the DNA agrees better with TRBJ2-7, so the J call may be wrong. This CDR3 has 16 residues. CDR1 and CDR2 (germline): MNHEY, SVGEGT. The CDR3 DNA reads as TGTGCCAGCAGTTACGAGAGGGACAGAAATACCTACGAGCAGTACTTC. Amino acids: CASSYERDRNTYEQYF.

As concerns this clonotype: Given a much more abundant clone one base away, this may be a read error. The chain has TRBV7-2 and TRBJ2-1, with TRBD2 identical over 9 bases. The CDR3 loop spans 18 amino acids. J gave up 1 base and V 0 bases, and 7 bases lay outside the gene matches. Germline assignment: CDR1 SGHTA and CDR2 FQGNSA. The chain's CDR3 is CASSLASRAGGSYNEQFF. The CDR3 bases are TGTGCCAGCAGCTTAGCGTCACGAGCGGGGGGATCCTACAATGAGCAGTTCTTC.

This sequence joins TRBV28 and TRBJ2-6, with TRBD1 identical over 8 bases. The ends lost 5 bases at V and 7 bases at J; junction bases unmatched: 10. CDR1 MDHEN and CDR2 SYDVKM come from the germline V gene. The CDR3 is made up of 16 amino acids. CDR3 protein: CASSPPGQGLANVLTF. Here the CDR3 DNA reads TGTGCCAGCAGTCCCCCCGGACAGGGTTTAGCCAACGTCCTGACTTTC.

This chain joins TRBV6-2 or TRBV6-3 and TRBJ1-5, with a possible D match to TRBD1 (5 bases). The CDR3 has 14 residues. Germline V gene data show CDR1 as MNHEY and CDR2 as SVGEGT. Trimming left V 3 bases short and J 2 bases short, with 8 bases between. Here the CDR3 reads CASSYQGGNQPQHF. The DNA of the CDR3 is TGTGCCAGCAGTTATCAGGGAGGCAATCAGCCCCAGCATTTT.

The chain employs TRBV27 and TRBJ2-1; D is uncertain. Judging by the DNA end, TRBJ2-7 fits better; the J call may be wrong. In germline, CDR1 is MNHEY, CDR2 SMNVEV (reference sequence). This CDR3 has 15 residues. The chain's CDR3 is CASSLKESSYNEQYF. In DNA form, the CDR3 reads TGTGCCAGCAGTTTGAAGGAAAGCTCCTACAATGAGCAGTACTTC.